This entry features one T cell receptor beta chain sequence. Its antigen is unknown. The data are from a study of identifying expanded T cells in peripheral blood. Points from the study as a whole: Across healthy donors, higher total template counts meant significantly greater approximately two-week count variance.

The table came from immunoSEQ multiplex PCR; TCRdb's copy has only in-frame clones and leaves some out. Among tens of thousands of clones, around 91% were seen once, and the ten largest hold 2.5% to 3.5%. No infections or other immune events were documented during collection. The CDR3 sequence is 14 residues long. The V segment lost 5 bases and the J segment 10 bases; nucleotides outside the gene matches: 9. Germline lookup yields CDR1 LNHDA and CDR2 SQIVND (reference sequence). The V call is TRBV19, the J call TRBJ1-4; 8 bases map to TRBD1. Sequenced material: blood. The clonotype originates from a person between 18 and 70 years old in good health. The CDR3: CASSFGQGTGKLFF. DNA of the CDR3: TGTGCCAGTAGTTTCGGACAGGGAACTGGAAAACTGTTTTTT.